This entry lists 20 T cell receptor beta chains sequenced from one sample in a study of CD8 T cells in ankylosing spondylitis. TCRdb recomputed calls from the 5' RACE reads with MiXCR, one row per CDR3 protein. The table shows about 360,000 distinct CDR3 sequences, with approximately 20% occurring only once. Sequencing used blood, either unsorted or a sorted T cell fraction (not recorded which). These receptors all come from a male donor with ankylosing spondylitis or in good health (not recorded which).

This clonotype has just a few counts. J is TRBJ2-4 and V is TRBV12-3 or TRBV12-4; 11 nucleotides agree with TRBD2. The length of the CDR3 is 14 residues. The trim removed 6 bases at V and 10 bases at J, leaving 8 bases unmatched. The CDR3 is CASRPSGGFAIQYF. In DNA form, the CDR3 reads TGTGCCAGCAGACCTAGCGGGGGGTTTGCAATTCAGTACTTC.

This chain joins TRBV11-2 and TRBJ2-1; no firm D call. Germline values: CDR1 SGHAT, CDR2 FQNNGV. The CDR3 contains 17 residues. The V end was cut by 1 base, the J end by 0 bases, with 13 bases between. CDR3 residues: CASSLGPPGISYNEQFF. Written as DNA, the CDR3 is TGTGCCAGCAGCTTAGGACCCCCTGGAATCTCCTACAATGAGCAGTTCTTC.

V gene TRBV12-3 or TRBV12-4 combines with J gene TRBJ1-4; no clear D. V was cut by 2 bases and J by 4 bases, with 8 bases left in between. The CDR3 extends over 14 amino acids. For the CDR3, the DNA is TGTGCCAGCAGTTTAAGGCCCGTTAATGAAAAACTGTTTTTT. Protein: CASSLRPVNEKLFF.

Concerning this clonotype: One end of the junction does not line up with germline, which may come from a read error. The chain has TRBV3-1 and TRBJ2-1; 9 nucleotides agree with TRBD1. The CDR3 extends over 15 amino acids. From germline, CDR1 is LGHDT and CDR2 YNNKEL (reference sequence). The CDR3 region has the DNA TGTGCCTGCAGCCCGCGGACAGGGGTGAACAATGAGCAGTTCTTC. It yields the protein CACSPRTGVNNEQFF.

There are a few counts of this clonotype. J is TRBJ2-7 and V is TRBV12-3 or TRBV12-4; D not certain. V lost 7 bases to trimming and J lost 0 bases, with 13 bases between them. CDR3 length: 14 residues. The chain's CDR3 is CASTRGLSSYEQYF. The CDR3, as DNA: TGTGCCAGCACCCGTGGGCTGAGCTCCTACGAGCAGTACTTC.

In this sample, this clonotype turned up a few times. This rearrangement joins TRBV5-6 to TRBJ2-7; D may be TRBD1 or TRBD2 (5 bases each). Germline CDR1 SGHDT, CDR2 YYEEEE. The CDR3 is made up of 16 amino acids. V was pared by 4 bases and J by 5 bases, with 22 bases between. CDR3 region: CASSLRGPHLGDEQYF. CDR3 DNA sequence: TGTGCCAGCAGCCTGCGTGGTCCTCATCTGGGGGACGAGCAGTACTTC.

The chain carries TRBV7-2 and TRBJ2-7; tentative D call: TRBD1 (5 bases). V lost 0 bases and J lost 2, with 11 bases in between. CDR1 is SGHTA, CDR2 FQGNSA, per germline. The CDR3 is 15 amino acids. The CDR3, as DNA: TGTGCCAGCAGCTTAGCGCTAGGGGCACCCTACGAGCAGTACTTC. Residues: CASSLALGAPYEQYF.

There are a few counts of this clonotype. The rearrangement joins TRBV7-9 to TRBJ2-7; D is possibly TRBD1 or TRBD2 (5 bases each). This CDR3 region has 13 residues. V was pared by 1 base and J by 6 bases, with 10 bases between. Germline CDR1 SEHNR, CDR2 FQNEAQ (reference sequence). CDR3 residues: CASSLVGPVEQYF. Here the CDR3 DNA reads TGTGCCAGCAGCTTAGTGGGACCAGTCGAGCAGTACTTC.

A word on this clonotype: At one end, the junction sequence differs from germline, possibly due to a read error. This chain links TRBV4-2 with TRBJ1-1; a possible D gene is TRBD1 (6 bases). Germline V gene sequence: CDR1 LGHNA, CDR2 YNFKEQ. This CDR3 region has 15 residues. The CDR3 DNA reads TGTGCCAGCAGCCAAGACAGGGGATTGAACGCTGAAGCTTTCTTT. Protein sequence: CASSQDRGLNAEAFF.

This clonotype occurred a few times. The chain is built from TRBV12-3 or TRBV12-4 and TRBJ2-1; 7 bases line up with TRBD1. Trimming at V came to 5 bases and at J to 2 bases, leaving 9 bases not matched to a gene. This CDR3 is 16 amino acids long. CDR3 in DNA: TGTGCCAGCAGTCGCTCGACAGGGATTGCCTACAATGAGCAGTTCTTC. Translated: CASSRSTGIAYNEQFF.

The rearrangement uses TRBV20-1 and TRBJ1-1; 7 positions match TRBD1. The germline V gene has CDR1 DFQATT and CDR2 SNEGSKA (reference sequence). Trimming removed 1 base from V and 6 bases from J; junction bases left unmatched: 8. The CDR3 runs to 14 residues. For the CDR3, the DNA is TGCAGTGCTAGAGCTCTGGCAGGGGGTCCTGAAGCTTTCTTT. Protein: CSARALAGGPEAFF.

V usage is TRBV9 and J usage is TRBJ2-7; D is possibly TRBD1 or TRBD2 (6 bases each). The V end was cut by 0 bases, the J end by 5 bases, with 12 bases between. The CDR3 extends over 14 amino acids. Per germline, CDR1 SGDLS and CDR2 YYNGEE. The CDR3 spells CASSVEGGMDEQYF. The CDR3, as DNA: TGTGCCAGCAGCGTAGAGGGGGGCATGGACGAGCAGTACTTC.

This chain uses TRBV20-1 with TRBJ2-2; D might be TRBD1 (5 bases). Germline V gives CDR1 DFQATT, CDR2 SNEGSKA (reference sequence). The CDR3 runs to 16 residues. V was trimmed by 0 bases and J by 1 base, leaving 12 bases between them. CDR3: CSARDRTQGNTGELFF. Here the CDR3 DNA reads TGCAGTGCTAGAGACCGGACCCAGGGGAACACCGGGGAGCTGTTTTTT.

This clonotype was observed a few times. The CDR3 DNA sequence: TGCAGTGCACGGCCCGGGACAGGGGTCTACGAGCAGTACTTC. Its translation: CSARPGTGVYEQYF. This chain connects TRBV20-1 to TRBJ2-7; 10 nucleotides match TRBD1. The V gene end was trimmed by 6 bases and the J gene end by 3 bases; junction bases not matched to a gene: 8. The germline V gene encodes CDR1 DFQATT and CDR2 SNEGSKA (reference sequence). CDR3 length: 14 residues.

This clonotype came up a few times. V usage is TRBV11-2 and J usage is TRBJ2-4; D is ambiguous. The CDR3 is made up of 13 amino acids. CDR1 and CDR2 (germline): SGHAT, FQNNGV. The V end was cut by 0 bases, the J end by 2 bases, with 2 bases between. CDR3: CASSLDPKNIQYF. CDR3 nucleotides: TGTGCCAGCAGCTTAGATCCCAAAAACATTCAGTACTTC.

The genes are TRBV10-3 and TRBJ2-1; 8 bases map to TRBD2. The CDR3 covers 15 residues. Trimming took 7 bases from V and 7 from J; bases not matched to a gene: 12. Germline lookup yields CDR1 ENHRY and CDR2 SYGVKD. CDR3 in amino acids: CAITPAASGWNEQFF. The CDR3 bases are TGTGCCATCACCCCGGCGGCTAGCGGGTGGAATGAGCAGTTCTTC.

This clonotype was picked up a small number of times. The CDR3 here is CASSFGAGGTDTQYF. The CDR3 DNA follows: TGTGCCAGCAGTTTCGGTGCGGGGGGCACAGATACGCAGTATTTT. The chain combines TRBV28 with TRBJ2-3; 7 bases are shared with TRBD2. There are 15 residues in the CDR3. Looked up from germline, CDR1 is MDHEN and CDR2 is SYDVKM. After removal of 3 bases from V and 1 base from J, the junction contained 4 bases not matched to a gene.

The genes are TRBV12-3 or TRBV12-4 and TRBJ2-3; 12 nucleotides align to TRBD1. The CDR3 is made up of 15 amino acids. V gave up 3 bases and J gave up 6 bases; unmatched junction bases: 4. The CDR3 coding sequence is TGTGCCAGCAGTTTTGAGGGACAGGGGGCCGATACGCAGTATTTT. It specifies CASSFEGQGADTQYF.

In this sample, this clonotype turned up a few times. The chain recombines TRBV27 with TRBJ2-6; possibly TRBD2 for D (5 bases). V lost 6 bases and J lost 4, with 10 bases in between. The germline CDR1 and CDR2 sequences are MNHEY and SMNVEV (reference sequence). This CDR3 has 14 amino acids. The CDR3 here is CASSPSGGANVLTF. CDR3 DNA: TGTGCCAGCAGCCCCTCGGGGGGGGCCAACGTCCTGACTTTC.

The rearrangement uses TRBV5-6 and TRBJ2-1; 11 bases are shared with TRBD1. The length of the CDR3 is 17 residues. CDR1 is SGHDT and CDR2 is YYEEEE in the germline V gene. The junction had 11 bases not matched to a gene; V was cut back by 4 bases and J by 5 bases. The CDR3 sequence is CASSPPQAGQGDNEQFF. The CDR3 nucleotides read TGTGCCAGCAGCCCACCTCAGGCGGGACAGGGGGACAATGAGCAGTTCTTC.